Each of the 6 T cell receptor beta chains below was sequenced from the same sample in a study of blood T cells in healthy people across ages. Alongside a J-beta primer mix, a sample-barcoded 5' primer served in a second PCR lasting roughly 7 to 11 cycles. TCRdb independently ran MiXCR on the 5' RACE reads; one entry per CDR3 protein. The table has about 640,000 distinct CDR3 sequences, 58% seen once; the top ten hold more than 35%. Specimen: blood. The receptors were gathered from a man in his fifties or sixties in good health.

This chain joins TRBV12-3 or TRBV12-4 and TRBJ2-4; perhaps TRBD1 as D (7 bases). Trimming pared 6 bases from V and 1 base from J, leaving 13 bases between. The CDR3 covers 15 residues. CDR3 residues: CASSPRGEAKNIQYF. The CDR3 DNA is TGTGCCAGCAGCCCCAGGGGGGAGGCCAAAAACATTCAGTACTTC.

The V gene is TRBV12-3 or TRBV12-4, the J gene TRBJ1-2, with 11 bases matching TRBD1. This CDR3 has 15 amino acids. The ends lost 3 bases at V and 7 bases at J; junction bases unmatched: 7. The DNA of the CDR3 is TGTGCCAGCAGTTTGGGGACAGGGGGGTTCAGTGGCTACACCTTC. Protein: CASSLGTGGFSGYTF.

The V gene is TRBV7-9, the J gene TRBJ2-3; 11 nucleotides line up with TRBD2. Per germline, CDR1 SEHNR and CDR2 FQNEAQ (reference sequence). V was pared by 4 bases and J by 7 bases, with 4 bases of the junction left unmatched. The CDR3 runs 14 residues. The CDR3 loop is CASSYGTSGNTQYF. In nucleotides, the CDR3 is TGTGCCAGCAGCTACGGGACTAGCGGTAATACGCAGTATTTT.

The CDR3 loop reads CASSETGLAGPEGEQYF. The CDR3 coding sequence is TGTGCCAGCAGTGAAACGGGACTAGCGGGCCCTGAAGGCGAGCAGTACTTC. V is TRBV6-1 and J is TRBJ2-7; 12 nucleotides match TRBD2. Per germline, CDR1 MNHNS and CDR2 SASEGT. After removal of 2 bases from V and 6 bases from J, the junction contained 11 bases not matched to a gene. The CDR3 covers 17 residues.

The chain links TRBV4-2 to TRBJ2-7, with D perhaps matching TRBD2 (5 bases). Trimming cost V 3 bases and J 0 bases, with 9 bases left between them. The CDR3 runs 14 residues. Germline V gives CDR1 LGHNA, CDR2 YNFKEQ. The CDR3 sequence is CASSHGEGSYEQYF. In DNA form, the CDR3 reads TGTGCCAGCAGCCATGGCGAGGGCTCCTACGAGCAGTACTTC.

The rearrangement links TRBV20-1 to TRBJ2-1; 7 bases line up with TRBD2. This CDR3 region has 17 residues. Per germline, CDR1 DFQATT and CDR2 SNEGSKA (reference sequence). The V gene end was trimmed by 0 bases and the J gene end by 1 base; junction bases not matched to a gene: 9. CDR3 amino acids: CSARDLAWRGSYNEQFF. Written as DNA, the CDR3 is TGCAGTGCTAGAGATCTCGCTTGGCGGGGGTCCTACAATGAGCAGTTCTTC.